The sequence of this TCR beta chain was determined in a study of response to subunit inactivated influenza vaccine. General study results and limits: The authors offered the suggestion that each seasonal influenza vaccination recruits few new T cells.

Germline assignment: CDR1 MNHEY and CDR2 SVGEGT. V trimming: 1 base; J trimming: 9 bases; junction bases outside the gene matches: 9. The CDR3 covers 17 residues. Comments on this clonotype: Its specificity is unknown.

MiXCR was run by TCRdb on the RT-PCR reads, yielding one entry per CDR3 protein. The repertoire holds roughly 540,000 distinct CDR3 sequences, roughly 25% seen once, with 2.5% to 3% in the top ten. These data also formed part of another study, on T cells expressing NK-cell markers. Per that study: UMIs accompanied the 5'RACE template switching by which TCR beta cDNA was made. Sorted CD3+CD56-NKG2C+, CD3+CD56+NKG2C+ and CD3+CD56+NKG2C- T cells supplied the TCR beta repertoires. As a fraction of CD8+ T cells, dominant NKG2C+ clonotypes reached about 1.0-7.5% in over 5 donors.

This clonotype originated in a man in his fifties who received an inactivated influenza vaccine. The specimen was CD4+ T cells sorted from PBMCs, collected 11 to 12 days after vaccination. The rearrangement joins TRBV6-2 or TRBV6-3 to TRBJ2-1, with TRBD2 matching over 13 bases. The DNA of the CDR3 is TGTGCCAGCAGTTACTTACTAGCGGGAGGGACAGGCGTTGAGCAGTTCTTC. This translates into CASSYLLAGGTGVEQFF.